There are a few counts of the clone carrying this T cell receptor beta chain. The antigen remains unidentified. Every isolated RNA sample was fully reverse transcribed, so sequencing captured expressed TCRB transcripts. The repertoire was sequenced with immunoSEQ multiplex PCR; TCRdb's copy has only in-frame clones and lacks some. The sample includes some 200,000 clones, about a tenth of them seen just once. The CDR3 consists of 14 residues. The germline V gene has CDR1 SNHLY and CDR2 FYNNEI. V shed 4 bases and J shed 3 bases, with 12 bases lying between them. This sample was taken from a study of beta chain features in type 1 diabetes. About the study: In age, gender and cell yields, patients were similar to healthy donors. All samples combined gave just under 110 million sorted cells for examination. Study results and limitations: In every one of the four CD4+ subsets, TCRB CDR3s were moderately but significantly shorter in Type 1 diabetes patients.

The receptor's source is a man younger than 35 in good health. J is TRBJ1-2 and V is TRBV2, with D hard to call. The specimen sequenced was central memory CD4+ T cells from blood. CDR3 in amino acids: CASSAAGRDYGYTF. Here the CDR3 DNA reads TGTGCCAGCAGTGCGGCAGGACGGGACTATGGCTACACCTTC.